This T cell receptor beta chain appears in the sequencing data of a study of blood T cell repertoires in COVID-19. The CDR3 has 12 residues. Trimming removed 3 bases from V and 3 bases from J, with 6 bases in between. This table comes from immunoSEQ multiplex PCR, and its TCRdb copy is limited to in-frame clones, with some not included. Here the sample spans over 150,000 clones, under 90% being singletons. Input material: PBMCs or T cells enriched from blood (not recorded which). The sequence was collected from a man in his forties or fifties who had recovered from COVID-19. V and J are TRBV12-3 or TRBV12-4 and TRBJ2-7; D gene ambiguous. CDR3 region: CASSFSVYEQYF. In DNA, the CDR3 is TGTGCCAGCAGTTTTTCGGTCTACGAGCAGTACTTC.